This T cell receptor beta chain was captured by sequencing in a study of vaccination effects on CD4 cells after COVID-19. Study-wide points: Cross-reactivity with common cold coronaviruses was shown by only 1 of 255 vaccine-induced clones in healthy vaccinees.

V lost 3 bases and J 14 bases, leaving 15 bases between the germline ends. This CDR3 is 11 amino acids long. In germline, CDR1 is DFQATT, CDR2 SNEGSKA (reference sequence). Ahead of sequencing, the ViraFEST assay grew antigen-specific CD4+ T cells using viral peptide pools. Following a roughly 11-day culture, CD4+ T cells were purified. Having tested negative for nucleocapsid antibodies, the vaccine recipients showed no prior SARS-CoV-2 infection. Culturing of some 2 million PBMC per well took place with about 10 IU/ml IL-2 and 9.5 to 10 ug/ml peptides. Note on this clone: The target antigen is unknown.

The table came from immunoSEQ multiplex PCR; TCRdb's copy has only in-frame clones and leaves some out. This sample has under 70,000 clones, with around 75% found just once. This TCR derives from a human donor who received a COVID-19 vaccine. The sample consisted of CD4+ T cells from PBMCs cultured with HCoV-OC43 spike peptides, taken before COVID-19 vaccination. Subset described: HCoV-OC43 spike overlapping peptide pool stimulation. This chain links TRBV20-1 with TRBJ2-3, with D hard to call. DNA for the CDR3: TGCAGTGCTAGGACCGGTAGCTGGGGGTATTTT. Its translation is CSARTGSWGYF.